One and the same sample provided the 3 T cell receptor beta chains below, sequenced in a study of blood T cell repertoires in COVID-19. Some clones are missing from TCRdb's copy, which holds only in-frame ones; the method was immunoSEQ multiplex PCR. The data contain more than 200,000 clones, 86% of them singletons. What was sequenced was peripheral blood. The receptors stem from a man aged 30-40 years with active or convalescent COVID-19.

The chain couples TRBV3-1 (or the pseudogene TRBV3-2) to TRBJ1-1, with TRBD1 identical over 7 bases. Germline assignment: CDR1 LGHDT and CDR2 YNNKEL (reference sequence). The CDR3 spans 15 residues. J was trimmed by 7 bases and V by 0 bases; bases with no gene match: 8. CDR3 DNA: TGTGCCAGCAGCCAAGACCTAACAGGGGCGGGTGAAGCTTTCTTT. Its translation is CASSQDLTGAGEAFF.

This sequence joins TRBV27 and TRBJ2-7, with TRBD1 matching over 7 bases. The germline V gene has CDR1 MNHEY and CDR2 SMNVEV (reference sequence). With 9 bases clipped from V and 4 bases from J, the junction kept 6 bases outside the gene matches. This CDR3 has 12 residues. In DNA form, the CDR3 reads TGTGCCAGTCGGGACAGCCCTTACGAGCAGTACTTC. Translating it yields CASRDSPYEQYF.

The chain carries TRBV18 and TRBJ1-6; the D is unclear. V lost 5 bases and J lost 6, with 14 bases in between. Germline V gives CDR1 KGHSH, CDR2 LQKENI. This CDR3 region has 15 residues. The CDR3 region is CASSSMPVPNSPLHF. In DNA, the CDR3 is TGTGCCAGCTCATCCATGCCGGTACCTAATTCACCCCTCCACTTT.